These T cell receptor beta chains were read from a single sample in a study of T cells in Graves' hyperthyroidism and ophthalmopathy. TCRdb used MiXCR to reprocess the multiplex PCR reads, holding one entry per CDR3 protein. The sample has about half a million distinct CDR3 sequences, about 15% seen once. Sequenced input: blood. These receptors were collected from a young woman with Graves' ophthalmopathy. The CDR3 runs from the conserved cysteine through the conserved F or W. Each record gives: D gene, J gene, clone size, V gene, CDR3 DNA, CDR3 protein. A D gene is named only where the DNA matches it firmly. The size of a clone is reported for some rows only, either as once, few or many, or as a class for expanded clones.

. TRBJ2-2 . TRBV9 TGTGCCAGCAGCGTAGGGGTGTTAGAACCCACCGGGGAGCTGTTTTTT CASSVGVLEPTGELFF
. TRBJ2-7 . TRBV28 TGTGCCAGCAGTTTCCTAGCGCGTTCCTACGAGCAGTACTTC CASSFLARSYEQYF
. TRBJ1-3 few TRBV12-3/TRBV12-4 TGTGCCAGCAAACAAGGCATAAACACCATATATTTT CASKQGINTIYF
. TRBJ1-5 few TRBV4-3 TGCGCCAGCAGCCAAGATACAGATAGCAATCAGCCCCAGCATTTT CASSQDTDSNQPQHF
. TRBJ2-5 many TRBV28 TGTGCCAGCAGTTTACTGGGGTGGGAACCGCAACAAGAGACCCAGTACTTC CASSLLGWEPQQETQYF
. TRBJ2-7 many TRBV6-5 TGTGCCAGCAGTTCTAGAGGGGAGAAGCAGTACTTC CASSSRGEKQYF
. TRBJ2-5 . TRBV18 TGTGCCAACTCACCGTGGGCGTCAGAGACCCAGTACTTC CANSPWASETQYF
. TRBJ1-1 few TRBV7-9 TGTGCCAGCAGTTATTATATGGCCTCTGAAGCTTTCTTT CASSYYMASEAFF
TRBD1 TRBJ2-1 . TRBV12-3/TRBV12-4 TGTGCCAGCAGTTTAGCGAGGGGGCTTTGGTATGAGCAGTTCTTC CASSLARGLWYEQFF
. TRBJ1-6 many TRBV19 TGTGCCAGTACGGAATCCTATAATTCACCCCTCCACTTT CASTESYNSPLHF
. TRBJ2-5 many TRBV7-2 TGTGCCAGCAGCTTGTCAGCGGTCCAAGAGACCCAGTACTTC CASSLSAVQETQYF
. TRBJ2-7 . TRBV12-3/TRBV12-4 TGTGCCAGCAGATTAGGGGGAGTTCTCTACGAGCAGTACTTC CASRLGGVLYEQYF
TRBD1 TRBJ1-1 many TRBV4-3 TGCGCCAGCAGCCAGACAGGGAGGGCTGAAGCTTTCTTT CASSQTGRAEAFF
TRBD2 TRBJ2-3 many TRBV7-8 TGTGCCAGCAGCCCGCGGACTAGCGGGACCGTGGGTACGCAGTATTTT CASSPRTSGTVGTQYF
TRBD1 TRBJ1-1 many TRBV30 TGTGCCTGGAGGGGGAAGACAGGGGGTCAGGCTGAAGCTTTCTTT CAWRGKTGGQAEAFF
. TRBJ1-1 few TRBV7-2 TGTGCCAGCGCGTCGGGGCCTATGAACACTGAAGCTTTCTTT CASASGPMNTEAFF
TRBD2 TRBJ2-1 many TRBV28 TGTGCCAGCAGTCCCCTTTTAGCGGGAGGGGCCTACAATGAGCAGTTCTTC CASSPLLAGGAYNEQFF
TRBD2 TRBJ2-5 many TRBV20-1 TGCAGTGCCCTCGCCCGGGGGGAAGAGACCCAGTACTTC CSALARGEETQYF
. TRBJ1-1 many TRBV28 TGTGCCAGCAGTCCCCGACGGAGTGAAGCTTTCTTT CASSPRRSEAFF
. TRBJ1-2 few TRBV5-8 TGTGCCAGCAGCTTGGCAGGGCTAGGGGACTATGGCTACACCTTC CASSLAGLGDYGYTF
TRBD1 TRBJ1-1 many TRBV27 TGTGCCAGCAGTTTATTTCCTGGGGACAGGGTTGAAGCTTTCTTT CASSLFPGDRVEAFF
. TRBJ2-3 few TRBV6-2/TRBV6-3 TGTGCCTCCCGGGGAGCTGGTCGGGATACGCAGTATTTT CASRGAGRDTQYF